This note documents a single TCR beta chain sequence. Its matching antigen is unknown. This sample was taken from a study of cytomegalovirus exposure and HLA in healthy donors. Looking at the study overall: Most genotyped donors, around 86% of 300 to 400, had Caucasian-associated genetic ancestry.

The primer mix had 60 Vbeta and 13 Jbeta primers. Sequencing used immunoSEQ multiplex PCR; TCRdb keeps in-frame clones, though not all of them. The sample contains about 140,000 clones, around 80% of which appear only once. The V gene's germline CDR1 is LNHDA and CDR2 SQIVND (reference sequence). The CDR3 length is 14 residues. V dropped 2 bases and J dropped 9 bases, with 13 bases sitting between them. Study-level results: Cytomegalovirus association was assigned to approximately 160 TCR beta chains. Later analysis revealed greater clonal expansion in HLA-associated TCR beta chains than in equally common others. In a later analysis, the majority of CMV-associated beta chains seemingly showed HLA restriction.

The chain is built from TRBV19 and TRBJ2-2, with no clear D. This receptor was taken from a man aged 35-49 years in good health and CMV-seropositive. Sequenced sample: PBMCs. DNA for the CDR3: TGTGCCAGTAGTATAACAGACCCCCTGCGGGAGCTGTTTTTT. Amino acid sequence: CASSITDPLRELFF.